This TCR beta chain stems from a study of tissue T cells after allogeneic stem cell transplantation (dated by TCRdb to 2022 to 2024). About the investigation overall: The study profiled TCR beta repertoires across many tissues from research autopsies of patients with and without GVHD, plus mouse models of GVHD. The human arm was a prospective observational study without blinding or randomization. Summary of the overall study and its limitations: Within patients, how anatomically similar tissues were was a major factor shaping TCR repertoire composition, regardless of disease or transplant status. Few T cell clones were found to be shared across patients, but shared repertoire signatures across patients were revealed in a tissue-specific fashion by motif-based clustering. In both patients and mice, T cells from blood and spleen picked up only a limited part of the TCR repertoire that was detected in tissues. The study did not establish which tissue TCRs were alloreactive or antigen-specific, and some clones may have been host cells that persisted. The patient cohort was small and clinically heterogeneous, and sampling depth was acknowledged as a limitation.

Concerning this clone itself: There is no known antigen for this receptor. Gene names and germline sequences here are the mouse ones.

Library preparation employed the immunoSEQ multiplex PCR assay. Adaptive Biotechnologies performed TCRbeta CDR3 sequencing at survey depth and reported CDR3 sequences, V/J genes, productive frequency, and template counts. TCR beta CDR3 regions were amplified from genomic DNA rather than RNA. The authors processed their data as follows. Jensen-Shannon divergence was used to quantify pairwise repertoire overlap between tissues, with a value of 1 meaning complete divergence and a value of 0 meaning identical repertoires. Based on pairwise JSD values, tissues were grouped by single-linkage agglomerative hierarchical clustering, and the results were shown as dendrograms. GLIPH2 was applied to all patient samples using simulation_depth 1000, kmer_min_depth 3, and cdr3_length_cutoff 8, and only groups with more than two unique CDR3s were retained. A standardized tissue-overlap score was calculated by extrapolating Jaccard GLIPH-group overlap across patients to a standard repertoire size of 1000 clones. Associations of diversity with clinical or experimental variables used linear mixed-effect models with tissue fixed effects and individual random effects. TCRdb carries this immuneACCESS record with in-frame sequences only. Its versions omit some clonotypes, under half of them owing to an unresolved V gene in the studies checked, with the rest unexplained. V, J and clone size are those of that table, while D and trimming were read from the DNA. This sample is represented by approximately 4,100 clones; less than 50% of them were singletons. Approximately 35% of the sample rests with the top ten.

This specimen's time point label, per the study, means: mouse harvest day 14 after allogeneic transplant. Mouse grafts consisting of 10^7 T-cell-depleted bone marrow cells combined with 10^6 splenic CD5+ T cells were administered by tail vein injection. A major MHC-mismatch B6 (H2b) into BALB/c (H2d) model was used to model mouse GVHD, and tissues were profiled at day 7 or 14. Mouse tissues and retro-orbital blood were harvested on day 7 or 14 post-transplant using separate sterile tools per animal; livers were flushed beforehand. Before genomic DNA was isolated with the DNeasy Blood & Tissue Kit, mouse tissues were minced with razor blades in buffered saline. Sequencing input: lymph node tissue. The clonotype comes from a female BALB/c mouse given C57BL/6 T cells with graft-versus-host disease after an allogeneic hematopoietic cell transplant.

Partial CDR3 DNA: TGTGCCAGCTCCCGGACTGCTAGTGCAGAAACGCTGTAT. This sequence encodes CASSRTASAETLY. The CDR3 as a whole reads CASSRTASAETLYF. Here the chain combines TRBV12-1 and TRBJ2-3; possibly the D gene is TRBD2, per 6 matching bases. Read sequence stops 1 residue before the CDR3 end, and the germline J gene provides the missing end. The junction carries 10 bases between V and J, which are trimmed by 4 bases and 0 bases respectively. The CDR3 measures 14 amino acids from cysteine to phenylalanine. The 39 bases shown cover part of the CDR3, and their frame starts at base 1. From a lookup of the germline V gene, CDR1 and CDR2 are SGHSN and HYEKVE.